This T cell receptor beta chain was sequenced in a study of CD8 T cells in ankylosing spondylitis (TCRdb year 2017). Regarding the complete study: The study profiled T cell receptor beta repertoires in healthy donors and ankylosing spondylitis patients to find disease-linked TCR variants. The full study cohort comprised 20 to 25 ankylosing spondylitis patients and some 110 healthy donors. Peripheral blood samples were taken, and synovial fluid was additionally collected from ankylosing spondylitis patients. Findings and caveats that apply to the study as a whole: The disease-linked clones had a CD8+ phenotype and were found at relatively low frequencies in peripheral blood. Some motif variants had previously been reported in the synovial fluid and blood of reactive arthritis patients, which suggests shared mechanisms of disease initiation. The disease-linked clones were reported to be significantly enriched in matched synovial fluid samples from ankylosing spondylitis patients. A TCR beta motif of eight highly homologous amino acid variants appeared characteristic of blood from ankylosing spondylitis patients.

As concerns this clonotype: Its antigen has not been determined. It has no much larger one-base neighbor in the sample; base qualities were not kept.

Sequenced using an Illumina HiSeq 2500. Quantitative 5'-RACE with molecular barcodes was the method used to prepare the TCR beta libraries. Per the authors' processing: To identify disease-linked TCR variants, a new computational method was used, one built on a probabilistic model of VDJ rearrangement. TCRdb reran the public reads through fastp at Q25 and MiXCR, keeping productive beta chains. Entries are consolidated by CDR3 protein sequence, retaining the most common genes and DNA. The V and J calls shown here were made by TCRdb, not taken from the authors' results. For this sample the table gives around 160,000 distinct CDR3 sequences, of which 9.5% to 13% were detected only once. The top ten hold under 35% of the sample. The CDR3 numbers 13 residues from cysteine through phenylalanine. Kept here is only the CDR3 DNA, which spans 39 bases and is read in frame from base 1. In the germline V gene (reference sequence), CDR1 corresponds to DFQATT and CDR2 to SNEGSKA. Trimming removed 5 bases from V and 3 bases from J, leaving 11 bases between the germline ends.

Source material: blood, either unsorted or a sorted T cell fraction (not recorded which). The rearranged segments are TRBV20-1 and TRBJ2-1, with the D segment identity uncertain. This TCR derives from a male donor with ankylosing spondylitis or in good health (not recorded which). The nucleotide sequence reads TGCAGTGCTCACTACGTTGGCTACAATGAGCAGTTCTTC. Translated, this gives CSAHYVGYNEQFF.